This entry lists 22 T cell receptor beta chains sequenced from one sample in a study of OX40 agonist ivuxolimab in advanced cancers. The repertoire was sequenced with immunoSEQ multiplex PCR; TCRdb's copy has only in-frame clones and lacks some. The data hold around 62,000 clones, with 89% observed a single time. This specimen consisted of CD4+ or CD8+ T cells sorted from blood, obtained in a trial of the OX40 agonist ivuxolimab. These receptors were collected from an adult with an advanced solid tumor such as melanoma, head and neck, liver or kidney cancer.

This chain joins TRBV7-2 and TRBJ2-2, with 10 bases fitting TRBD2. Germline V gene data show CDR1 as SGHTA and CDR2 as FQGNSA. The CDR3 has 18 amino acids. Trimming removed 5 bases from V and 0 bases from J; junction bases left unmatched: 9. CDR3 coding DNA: TGTGCCAGCAGCCCCCGCCGACTAGCGGGCCCGAACACCGGGGAGCTGTTTTTT. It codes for CASSPRRLAGPNTGELFF.

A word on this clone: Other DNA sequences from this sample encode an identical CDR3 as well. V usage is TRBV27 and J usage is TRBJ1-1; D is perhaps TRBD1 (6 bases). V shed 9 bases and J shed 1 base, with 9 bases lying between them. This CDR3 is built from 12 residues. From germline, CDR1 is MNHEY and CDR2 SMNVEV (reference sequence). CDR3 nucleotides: TGTGCCAGTTCGACAGGGAACACTGAAGCTTTCTTT. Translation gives CASSTGNTEAFF.

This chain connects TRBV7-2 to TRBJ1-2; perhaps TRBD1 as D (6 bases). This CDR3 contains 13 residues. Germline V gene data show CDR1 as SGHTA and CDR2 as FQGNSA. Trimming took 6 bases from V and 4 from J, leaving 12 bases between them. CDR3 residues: CASSWDTAYGYTF. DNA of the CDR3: TGTGCCAGCAGTTGGGACACCGCCTATGGCTACACCTTC.

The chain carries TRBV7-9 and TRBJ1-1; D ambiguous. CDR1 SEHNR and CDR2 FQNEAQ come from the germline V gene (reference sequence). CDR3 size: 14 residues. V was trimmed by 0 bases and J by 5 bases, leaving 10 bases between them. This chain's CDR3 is CASSLAHPGTEAFF. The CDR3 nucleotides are TGTGCCAGCAGCTTAGCGCATCCGGGGACTGAAGCTTTCTTT. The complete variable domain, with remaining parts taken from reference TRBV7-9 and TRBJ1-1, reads DTGVSQNPRHKITKRGQNVTFRCDPISEHNRLYWYRQTLGQGPEFLTYFQNEAQLEKSRLLSDRFSAERPKGSFSTLEIQRTEQGDSAMYLCASSLAHPGTEAFFGQGTRLTVV.

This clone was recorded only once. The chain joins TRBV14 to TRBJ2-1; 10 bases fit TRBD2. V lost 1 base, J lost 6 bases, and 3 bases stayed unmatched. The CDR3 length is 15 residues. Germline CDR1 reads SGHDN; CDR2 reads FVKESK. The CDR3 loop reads CASSQALAGANEQFF. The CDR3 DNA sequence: TGTGCCAGCAGCCAAGCCCTAGCGGGAGCCAATGAGCAGTTCTTC.

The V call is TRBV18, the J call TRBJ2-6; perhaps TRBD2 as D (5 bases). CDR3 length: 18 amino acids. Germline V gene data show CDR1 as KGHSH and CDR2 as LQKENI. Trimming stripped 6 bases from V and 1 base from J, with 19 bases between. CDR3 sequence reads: CASSAGRPLQSGANVLTF. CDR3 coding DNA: TGTGCCAGCTCGGCGGGCAGGCCTTTGCAATCTGGGGCCAACGTCCTGACTTTC. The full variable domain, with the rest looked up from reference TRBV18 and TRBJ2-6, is NAGVMQNPRHLVRRRGQEARLRCSPMKGHSHVYWYRQLPEEGLKFMVYLQKENIIDESGMPKERFSAEFPKEGPSILRIQQVVRGDSAAYFCASSAGRPLQSGANVLTFGAGSRLTVL.

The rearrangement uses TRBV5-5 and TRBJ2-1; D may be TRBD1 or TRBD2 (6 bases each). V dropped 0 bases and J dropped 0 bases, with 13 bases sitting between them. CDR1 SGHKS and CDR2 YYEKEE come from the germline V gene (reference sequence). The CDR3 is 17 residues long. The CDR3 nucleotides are TGTGCCAGCAGCTTGGACCAAGGGGGGAGCTCCTACAATGAGCAGTTCTTC. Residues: CASSLDQGGSSYNEQFF. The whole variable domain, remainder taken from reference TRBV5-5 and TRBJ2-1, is DAGVTQSPTHLIKTRGQQVTLRCSPISGHKSVSWYQQVLGQGPQFIFQYYEKEERGRGNFPDRFSARQFPNYSSELNVNALLLGDSALYLCASSLDQGGSSYNEQFFGPGTRLTVL.

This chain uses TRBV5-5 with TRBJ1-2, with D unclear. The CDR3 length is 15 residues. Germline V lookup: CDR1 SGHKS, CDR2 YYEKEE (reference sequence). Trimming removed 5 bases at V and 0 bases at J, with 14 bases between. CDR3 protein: CASSYDSVANYGYTF. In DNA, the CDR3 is TGTGCCAGCAGTTATGACTCAGTAGCTAACTATGGCTACACCTTC.

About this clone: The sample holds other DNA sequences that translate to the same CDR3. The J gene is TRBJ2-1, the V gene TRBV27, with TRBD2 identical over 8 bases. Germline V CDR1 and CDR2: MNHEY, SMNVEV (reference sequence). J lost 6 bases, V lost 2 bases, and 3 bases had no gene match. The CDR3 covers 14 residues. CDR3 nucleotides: TGTGCCAGCAGTTTAGGTCTAGCGGGCAATGAGCAGTTCTTC. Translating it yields CASSLGLAGNEQFF.

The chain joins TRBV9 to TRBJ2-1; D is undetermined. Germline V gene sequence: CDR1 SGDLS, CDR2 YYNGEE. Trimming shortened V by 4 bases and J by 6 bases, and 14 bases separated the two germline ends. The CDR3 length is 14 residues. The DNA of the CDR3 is TGTGCCAGCAGCCCCCGGGTCGAATTCAATGAGCAGTTCTTC. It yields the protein CASSPRVEFNEQFF.

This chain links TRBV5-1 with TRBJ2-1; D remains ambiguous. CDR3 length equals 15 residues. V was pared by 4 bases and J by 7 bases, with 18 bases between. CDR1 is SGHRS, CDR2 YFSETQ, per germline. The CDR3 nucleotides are TGCGCCAGCAGCCCCACCCGGCAGGCCAGTAATGAGCAGTTCTTC. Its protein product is CASSPTRQASNEQFF.

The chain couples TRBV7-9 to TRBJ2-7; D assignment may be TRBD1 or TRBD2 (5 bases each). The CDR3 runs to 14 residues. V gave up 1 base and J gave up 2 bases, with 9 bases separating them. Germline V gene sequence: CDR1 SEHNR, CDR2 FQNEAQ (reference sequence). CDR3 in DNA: TGTGCCAGCAGCTTAGGTAAGGGACCCTACGAGCAGTACTTC. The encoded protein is CASSLGKGPYEQYF.

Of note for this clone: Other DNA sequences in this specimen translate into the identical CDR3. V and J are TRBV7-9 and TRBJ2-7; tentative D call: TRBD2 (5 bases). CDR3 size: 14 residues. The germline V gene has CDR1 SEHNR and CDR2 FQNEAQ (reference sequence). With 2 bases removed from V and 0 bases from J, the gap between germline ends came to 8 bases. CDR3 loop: CASSLSTSSYEQYV. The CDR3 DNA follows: TGTGCCAGCAGCTTATCAACTAGCTCCTACGAGCAGTACGTC.

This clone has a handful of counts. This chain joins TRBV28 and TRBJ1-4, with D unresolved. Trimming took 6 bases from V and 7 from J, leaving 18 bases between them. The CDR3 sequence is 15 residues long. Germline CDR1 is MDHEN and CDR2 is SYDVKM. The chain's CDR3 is CASSPVGRLGEKLFF. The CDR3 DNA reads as TGTGCCAGCAGCCCTGTCGGGAGGTTGGGTGAAAAACTGTTTTTT.

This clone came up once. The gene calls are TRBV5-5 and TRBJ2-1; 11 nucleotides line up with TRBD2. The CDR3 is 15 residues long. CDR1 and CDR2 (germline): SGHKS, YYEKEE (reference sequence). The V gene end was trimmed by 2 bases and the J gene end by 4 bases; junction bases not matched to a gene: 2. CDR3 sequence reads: CASSFSGRGYNEQFF. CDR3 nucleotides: TGTGCCAGCAGCTTTAGCGGGAGGGGTTACAATGAGCAGTTCTTC. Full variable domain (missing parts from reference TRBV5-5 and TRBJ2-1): DAGVTQSPTHLIKTRGQQVTLRCSPISGHKSVSWYQQVLGQGPQFIFQYYEKEERGRGNFPDRFSARQFPNYSSELNVNALLLGDSALYLCASSFSGRGYNEQFFGPGTRLTVL.

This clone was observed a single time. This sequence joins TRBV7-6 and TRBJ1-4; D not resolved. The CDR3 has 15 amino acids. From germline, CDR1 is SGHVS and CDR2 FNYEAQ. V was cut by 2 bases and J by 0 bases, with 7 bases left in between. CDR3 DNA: TGTGCCAGCAGCTTACTATATGCAACTAATGAAAAACTGTTTTTT. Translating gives CASSLLYATNEKLFF.

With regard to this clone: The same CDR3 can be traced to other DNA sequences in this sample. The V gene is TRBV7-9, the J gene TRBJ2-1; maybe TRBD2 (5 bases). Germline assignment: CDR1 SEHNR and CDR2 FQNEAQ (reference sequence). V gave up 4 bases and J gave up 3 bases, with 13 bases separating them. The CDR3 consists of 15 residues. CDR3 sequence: CASSSRDGVYNEQFF. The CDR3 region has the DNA TGTGCCAGCAGCTCCCGGGATGGGGTCTACAATGAGCAGTTCTTC.

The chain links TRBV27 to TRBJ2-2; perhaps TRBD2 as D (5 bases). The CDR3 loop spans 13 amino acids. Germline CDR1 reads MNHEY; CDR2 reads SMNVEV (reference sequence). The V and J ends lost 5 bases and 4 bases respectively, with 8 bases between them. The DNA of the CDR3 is TGTGCCAGCAGTGCCGGGGTCACCGGGGAGCTGTTTTTT. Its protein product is CASSAGVTGELFF.

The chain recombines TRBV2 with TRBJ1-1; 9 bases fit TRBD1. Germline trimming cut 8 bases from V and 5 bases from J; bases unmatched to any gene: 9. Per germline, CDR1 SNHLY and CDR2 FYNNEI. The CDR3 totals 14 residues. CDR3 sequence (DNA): TGTGCCAGCGGCACCGGACAGGGGAGGACTGAAGCTTTCTTT. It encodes CASGTGQGRTEAFF.

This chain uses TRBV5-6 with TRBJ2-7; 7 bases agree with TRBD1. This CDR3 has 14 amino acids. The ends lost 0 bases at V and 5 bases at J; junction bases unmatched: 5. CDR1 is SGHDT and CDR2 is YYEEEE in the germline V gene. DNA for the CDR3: TGTGCCAGCAGCTTGGTAGCAGGGGGAAACGAGCAGTACTTC. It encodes CASSLVAGGNEQYF.

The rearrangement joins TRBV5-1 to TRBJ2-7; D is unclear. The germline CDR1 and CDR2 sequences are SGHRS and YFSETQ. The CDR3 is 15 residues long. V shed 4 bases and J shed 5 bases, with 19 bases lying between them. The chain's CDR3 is CASSPDLGRADEQYF. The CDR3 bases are TGCGCCAGCAGCCCGGACCTCGGTAGGGCAGACGAGCAGTACTTC.

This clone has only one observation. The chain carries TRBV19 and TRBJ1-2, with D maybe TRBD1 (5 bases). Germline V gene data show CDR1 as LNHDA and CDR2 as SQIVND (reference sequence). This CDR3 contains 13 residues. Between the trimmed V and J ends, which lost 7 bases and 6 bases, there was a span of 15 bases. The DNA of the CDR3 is TGTGCCAGTACCTTGGGAGGGGACCATGGCTACACCTTC. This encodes CASTLGGDHGYTF.